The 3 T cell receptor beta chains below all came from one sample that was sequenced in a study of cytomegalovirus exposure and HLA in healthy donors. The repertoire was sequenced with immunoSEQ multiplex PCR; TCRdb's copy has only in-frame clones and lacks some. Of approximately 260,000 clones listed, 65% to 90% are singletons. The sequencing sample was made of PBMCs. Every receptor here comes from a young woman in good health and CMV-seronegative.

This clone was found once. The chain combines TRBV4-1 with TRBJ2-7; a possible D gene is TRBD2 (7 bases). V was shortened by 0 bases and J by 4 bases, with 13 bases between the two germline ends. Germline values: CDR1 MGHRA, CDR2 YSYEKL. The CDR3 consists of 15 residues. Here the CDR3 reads CASSQETGGFYEQYF. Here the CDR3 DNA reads TGCGCCAGCAGCCAAGAGACGGGGGGCTTTTACGAGCAGTACTTC.

CDR3 bases: TGCGCCAGCAGTTCCGGGACAGGGGGGACTGAAGCTTTCTTT. It translates to CASSSGTGGTEAFF. This chain uses TRBV5-1 with TRBJ1-1, with 11 bases fitting TRBD1. Germline V lookup: CDR1 SGHRS, CDR2 YFSETQ. CDR3 length equals 14 residues. J lost 5 bases, V lost 5 bases, and 5 bases had no gene match.

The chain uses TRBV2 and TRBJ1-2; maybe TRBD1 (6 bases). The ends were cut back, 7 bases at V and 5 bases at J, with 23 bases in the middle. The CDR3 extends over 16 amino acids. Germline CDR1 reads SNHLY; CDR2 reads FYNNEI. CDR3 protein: CASKQTDSQVPYGYTF. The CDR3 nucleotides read TGTGCCAGCAAGCAAACGGACAGCCAGGTACCATATGGCTACACCTTC.